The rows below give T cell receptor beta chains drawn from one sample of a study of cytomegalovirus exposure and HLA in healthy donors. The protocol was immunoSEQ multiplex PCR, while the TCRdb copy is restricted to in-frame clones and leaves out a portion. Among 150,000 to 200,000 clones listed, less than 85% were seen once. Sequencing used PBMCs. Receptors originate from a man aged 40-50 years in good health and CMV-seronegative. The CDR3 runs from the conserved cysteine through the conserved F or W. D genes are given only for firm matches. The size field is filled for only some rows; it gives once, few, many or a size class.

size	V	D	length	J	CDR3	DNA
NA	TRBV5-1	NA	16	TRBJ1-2	CASSPGWSSQGYGYTF	TGCGCCAGCAGCCCCGGTTGGAGCTCCCAGGGCTATGGCTACACCTTC
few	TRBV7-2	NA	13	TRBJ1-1	CASSPRFDTEAFF	TGTGCCAGCAGCCCCCGTTTTGACACTGAAGCTTTCTTT
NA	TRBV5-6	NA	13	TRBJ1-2	CASSNTGTYGYTF	TGTGCCAGCAGCAACACAGGGACCTATGGCTACACCTTC
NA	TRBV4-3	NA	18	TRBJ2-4	CASSQEVSGELAKNIQYF	TGCGCCAGCAGCCAAGAAGTAAGCGGCGAACTAGCCAAAAACATTCAGTACTTC
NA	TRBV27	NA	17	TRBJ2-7	CASSLSGVSALLREQYF	TGTGCCAGCAGTTTATCCGGGGTATCCGCTCTACTACGAGAACAGTACTTC
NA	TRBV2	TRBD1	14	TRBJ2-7	CASIVTGGIYEQYF	TGTGCCAGCATCGTCACAGGGGGCATCTACGAGCAGTACTTC
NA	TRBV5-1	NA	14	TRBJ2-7	CASSFSGSSYEQYF	TGCGCCAGCAGCTTCTCTGGGAGCTCCTACGAGCAGTACTTC
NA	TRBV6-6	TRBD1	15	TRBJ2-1	CASRRRDRAYNEQFF	TGTGCCAGCAGGCGCCGGGACAGGGCCTACAATGAGCAGTTCTTC
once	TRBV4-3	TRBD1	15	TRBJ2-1	CASSQRTGGHDEQFF	TGCGCCAGCAGCCAGAGGACAGGGGGCCACGATGAGCAGTTCTTC
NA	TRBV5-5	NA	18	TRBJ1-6	CASSLAETGGSYNSPLHF	TGTGCCAGCAGCTTGGCCGAAACAGGAGGGTCTTATAATTCACCCCTCCACTTT
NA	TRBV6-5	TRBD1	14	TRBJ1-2	CASRRDRGFYGYTF	TGTGCCAGCAGGAGGGACAGGGGCTTTTATGGCTACACCTTC
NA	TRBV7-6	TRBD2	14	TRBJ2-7	CASSLTSGPYEQYF	TGTGCCAGCAGCTTGACTAGCGGGCCTTACGAGCAGTACTTC
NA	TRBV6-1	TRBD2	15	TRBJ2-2	CASIGLAGRGGELFF	TGTGCCAGCATCGGACTAGCGGGACGGGGCGGGGAGCTGTTTTTT
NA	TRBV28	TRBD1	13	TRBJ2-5	CASSSGGEETQYF	TGTGCCAGCAGTTCAGGGGGCGAAGAGACCCAGTACTTC
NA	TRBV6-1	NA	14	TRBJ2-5	CASSSEATQETQYF	TGTGCCAGCAGCTCGGAGGCGACACAAGAGACCCAGTACTTC
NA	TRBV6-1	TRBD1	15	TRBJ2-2	CASRGQGANTGELFF	TGTGCCAGCAGGGGACAGGGCGCGAACACCGGGGAGCTGTTTTTT
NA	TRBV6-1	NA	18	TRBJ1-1	CASSEVKGIKQINTEAFF	TGTGCCAGCAGTGAAGTAAAGGGGATAAAACAGATTAACACTGAAGCTTTCTTT
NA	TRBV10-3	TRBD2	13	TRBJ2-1	CASRAGGRDEQFF	TGTGCCAGCCGAGCGGGGGGCCGGGATGAGCAGTTCTTC
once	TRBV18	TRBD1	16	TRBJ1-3	CASSPGQESSGNTIYF	TGTGCCAGCTCACCGGGACAGGAGAGCTCTGGAAACACCATATATTTT
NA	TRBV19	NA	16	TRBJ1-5	CASSIGGGKNNQPQHF	TGTGCCAGTAGTATAGGCGGGGGTAAGAACAATCAGCCCCAGCATTTT
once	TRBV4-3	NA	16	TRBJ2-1	CASSQEPPTGTNEQFF	TGCGCCAGCAGCCAAGAACCCCCAACAGGGACCAATGAGCAGTTCTTC
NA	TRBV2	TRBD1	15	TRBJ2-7	CASTEKTDRLSEQYF	TGTGCCAGCACCGAGAAGACGGACAGGTTGAGCGAGCAGTACTTC
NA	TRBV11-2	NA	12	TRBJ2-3	CASSLRSGTQYF	TGTGCCAGCAGCTTACGGTCGGGTACGCAGTATTTT
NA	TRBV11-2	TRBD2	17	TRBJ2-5	CASSLGASGGAGETQYF	TGTGCCAGCAGCTTAGGGGCTAGCGGGGGGGCGGGAGAGACCCAGTACTTC
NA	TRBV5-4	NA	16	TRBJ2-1	CASSLSSFSSYNEQFF	TGTGCCAGCAGCTTATCTTCCTTCTCCTCCTACAATGAGCAGTTCTTC
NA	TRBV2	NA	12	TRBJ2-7	CASSDRFYEQYF	TGTGCCAGCAGTGATCGTTTCTACGAGCAGTACTTC
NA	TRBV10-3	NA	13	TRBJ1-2	CAIRFEGYYNYTF	TGTGCCATCAGATTTGAGGGTTATTATAACTACACCTTC
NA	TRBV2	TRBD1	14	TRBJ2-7	CASVGGQGGYEQYF	TGTGCCAGCGTTGGCGGACAGGGAGGCTACGAGCAGTACTTC
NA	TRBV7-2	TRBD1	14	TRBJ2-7	CASSRGDRGYEQYF	TGTGCCAGCAGCCGGGGGGACAGGGGGTACGAGCAGTACTTC
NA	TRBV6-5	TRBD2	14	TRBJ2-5	CASRRGLAKETQYF	TGTGCCAGCAGGAGGGGACTAGCGAAAGAGACCCAGTACTTC
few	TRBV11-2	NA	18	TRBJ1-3	CASSPVVQIWIPGNTIYF	TGTGCCAGCAGCCCAGTTGTACAGATCTGGATCCCTGGAAACACCATATATTTT
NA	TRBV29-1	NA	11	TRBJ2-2	CSATNTGELFF	TGCAGCGCCACGAACACCGGGGAGCTGTTTTTT
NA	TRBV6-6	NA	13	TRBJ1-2	CASSYFPGAGYTF	TGTGCCAGCAGTTACTTCCCAGGGGCCGGCTACACCTTC
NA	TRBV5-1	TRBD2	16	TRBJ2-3	CASSLGFGGAGDTQYF	TGCGCCAGCAGCTTGGGGTTCGGGGGGGCCGGGGATACGCAGTATTTT
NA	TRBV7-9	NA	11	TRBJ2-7	CSSSLYYEQYF	TGTTCCAGCAGCCTCTACTACGAGCAGTACTTC
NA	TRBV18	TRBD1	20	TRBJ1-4	CASSPFGSGTGFVTNEKLFF	TGTGCCAGCTCACCCTTCGGATCCGGGACAGGGTTCGTCACTAATGAAAAACTGTTTTTT
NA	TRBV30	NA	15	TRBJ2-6	CAWSGTNSGANVLTF	TGTGCCTGGAGCGGGACAAACTCTGGGGCCAACGTCCTGACTTTC
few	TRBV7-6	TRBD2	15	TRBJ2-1	CASSERGASYNEQFF	TGTGCCAGCAGCGAGCGGGGGGCCTCCTACAATGAGCAGTTCTTC
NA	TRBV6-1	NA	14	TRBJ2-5	CASSEGGQIGAQYF	TGTGCCAGCAGTGAAGGGGGCCAAATAGGGGCCCAGTACTTC
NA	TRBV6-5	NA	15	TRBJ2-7	CASSYGTGTQNEQYF	TGTGCCAGCAGTTACGGTACAGGGACGCAGAACGAGCAGTACTTC
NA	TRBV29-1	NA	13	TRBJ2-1	CSVESWRNNEQFF	TGCAGCGTTGAAAGCTGGAGGAACAATGAGCAGTTCTTC
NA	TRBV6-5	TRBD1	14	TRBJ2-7	CASIAGGKRGEQYF	TGTGCCAGCATTGCAGGGGGCAAACGGGGCGAGCAGTACTTC
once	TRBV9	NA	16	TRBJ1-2	CASSVAPGSPDYGYTF	TGTGCCAGCAGCGTAGCTCCGGGATCTCCCGACTATGGCTACACCTTC
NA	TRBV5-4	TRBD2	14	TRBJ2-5	CASSGGGYQETQYF	TGTGCCAGCAGCGGGGGAGGGTACCAAGAGACCCAGTACTTC
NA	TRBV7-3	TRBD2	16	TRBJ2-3	CASSSVGLAGVDTQYF	TGTGCCAGCAGCTCCGTGGGCCTAGCGGGAGTAGATACGCAGTATTTT
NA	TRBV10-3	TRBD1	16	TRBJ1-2	CAISDSRTGLNYGYTF	TGTGCCATCAGCGATTCCCGGACAGGGCTCAACTATGGCTACACCTTC
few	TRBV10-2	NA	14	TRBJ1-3	CASSRGSDGNTIYF	TGCGCCAGCAGTAGGGGGTCGGATGGAAACACCATATATTTT
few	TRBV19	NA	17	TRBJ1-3	CASSELGELGSGNTIYF	TGTGCCAGTAGTGAACTTGGGGAGCTGGGCTCTGGAAACACCATATATTTT
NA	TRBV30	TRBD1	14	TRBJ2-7	CAWSVKDRVYEQYF	TGTGCCTGGAGTGTGAAGGACAGGGTGTACGAGCAGTACTTC
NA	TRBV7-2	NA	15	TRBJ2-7	CASSYPRGTSYEQYF	TGTGCCAGCAGCTATCCCAGGGGCACCTCCTACGAGCAGTACTTC
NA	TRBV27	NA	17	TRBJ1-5	CASSLSTGMGSNQPQHF	TGTGCCAGCAGTTTATCGACGGGGATGGGGAGCAATCAGCCCCAGCATTTT
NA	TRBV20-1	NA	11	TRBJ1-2	CSATGTYGYTF	TGCAGTGCTACGGGGACTTATGGCTACACCTTC
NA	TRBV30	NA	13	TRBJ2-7	CAWGNGGPYEQYF	TGTGCCTGGGGGAACGGGGGGCCCTACGAGCAGTACTTC